A single sample is the source of the 23 T cell receptor beta chains below, sequenced in a study of OX40 agonist ivuxolimab in advanced cancers. The library was generated by the immunoSEQ multiplex PCR assay. TCRdb retrieved this table from immuneACCESS and kept in-frame rearrangements only. Not all clones are present; in checked studies, unresolved V genes account for under half, and no reason is known for the remainder. This sample comprises some 70,000 clones, more than 75% of them detected only once. The ten largest clones add up to about 0.42% of the sample. Sample: CD4+ or CD8+ T cells sorted from blood, taken in a trial of the OX40 agonist ivuxolimab. The receptors come from an adult with an advanced solid tumor such as melanoma, head and neck, liver or kidney cancer.

This sequence joins TRBV18 and TRBJ1-2; TRBD1 matches at 7 bases. The CDR3 is 14 residues long. Germline values: CDR1 KGHSH, CDR2 LQKENI. Losses at the gene ends were 2 bases for V and 8 bases for J; bases not matched to a gene: 8. The CDR3 reads CASSPKTGEEGYTF. The CDR3 bases are TGTGCCAGCTCACCAAAAACAGGGGAGGAGGGCTACACCTTC.

This chain joins TRBV28 and TRBJ1-2, with TRBD1 matching 9 bases. This CDR3 spans 19 amino acids. The germline V gene encodes CDR1 MDHEN and CDR2 SYDVKM. V was pared by 5 bases and J by 0 bases, with 16 bases of the junction left unmatched. The CDR3 is CASSPTRDRVRITNYGYTF. The DNA for the CDR3 is TGTGCCAGCAGTCCTACACGGGACAGGGTCAGAATAACTAACTATGGCTACACCTTC.

The rearrangement uses TRBV9 and TRBJ2-5, with D possibly being TRBD1 (5 bases). Trimming stripped 0 bases from V and 4 bases from J, with 7 bases between. This CDR3 is 13 amino acids long. CDR1 is SGDLS, CDR2 YYNGEE, per germline. CDR3 sequence reads: CASSVGTGETQYF. The CDR3 DNA sequence: TGTGCCAGCAGCGTAGGAACAGGAGAGACCCAGTACTTC.

This clone was observed once. The gene calls are TRBV7-2 and TRBJ2-3; 13 nucleotides line up with TRBD2. CDR3 length equals 17 residues. Germline CDR1 and CDR2: SGHTA and FQGNSA. V gave up 5 bases and J gave up 2 bases; unmatched junction bases: 7. The CDR3 DNA sequence: TGTGCCAGCAGCCCACCGGGACTAGCGGGGTTCACAGATACGCAGTATTTT. It codes for CASSPPGLAGFTDTQYF.

The chain carries TRBV28 and TRBJ1-1; 7 positions agree with TRBD1. The V gene end was trimmed by 6 bases and the J gene end by 7 bases; junction bases not matched to a gene: 8. The germline CDR1 and CDR2 sequences are MDHEN and SYDVKM. The CDR3 totals 13 residues. CDR3 DNA: TGTGCCAGCAGGTCCGGGACAGCCTTTGAAGCTTTCTTT. The encoded protein is CASRSGTAFEAFF.

J is TRBJ1-3 and V is TRBV28; no clear D gene. V was clipped by 6 bases and J by 3 bases, with 12 bases between them. Per germline, CDR1 MDHEN and CDR2 SYDVKM. CDR3 length: 14 amino acids. In nucleotides, the CDR3 is TGTGCCAGCAGCCAAATTAAAGGTGGAAACACCATATATTTT. The encoded protein is CASSQIKGGNTIYF.

This chain links TRBV6-1 with TRBJ2-1; 12 bases are shared with TRBD1. Trimming cost V 4 bases and J 4 bases; bases outside gene matches: 5. The CDR3 spans 16 residues. Germline values: CDR1 MNHNS, CDR2 SASEGT. CDR3 amino acids: CASSGGDRGPYNEQFF. In DNA form, the CDR3 reads TGTGCCAGCAGTGGAGGGGACAGGGGGCCTTACAATGAGCAGTTCTTC.

The gene calls are TRBV5-1 and TRBJ2-7; D not resolved. The CDR3 has 14 residues. Germline V gene sequence: CDR1 SGHRS, CDR2 YFSETQ. V was shortened by 0 bases and J by 3 bases, with 10 bases between the two germline ends. The CDR3 DNA reads TGCGCCAGCAGCTTGGAGTCTTGGAGCTACGAGCAGTACTTC. Translation gives CASSLESWSYEQYF. The complete variable domain, with remaining parts taken from reference TRBV5-1 and TRBJ2-7, reads KAGVTQTPRYLIKTRGQQVTLSCSPISGHRSVSWYQQTPGQGLQFLFEYFSETQRNKGNFPGRFSGRQFSNSRSEMNVSTLELGDSALYLCASSLESWSYEQYFGPGTRLTVT.

The chain is built from TRBV6-5 and TRBJ2-7; 14 positions match TRBD2. Germline CDR1 MNHEY, CDR2 SVGAGI. This CDR3 is built from 13 residues. V gave up 5 bases and J gave up 7 bases; unmatched junction bases: 1. CDR3 protein: CASSGTSGREQYF. The CDR3 bases are TGTGCCAGCAGTGGGACTAGCGGGAGAGAGCAGTACTTC.

The V and J genes are TRBV5-1 and TRBJ2-2, with D hard to call. V was shortened by 0 bases and J by 0 bases, with 3 bases between the two germline ends. CDR1 is SGHRS and CDR2 is YFSETQ in the germline V gene. There are 14 residues in the CDR3. The CDR3 DNA reads TGCGCCAGCAGCTTGGATGCGAACACCGGGGAGCTGTTTTTT. Its translation: CASSLDANTGELFF.

This clone was counted only a few times. The sample holds other DNA sequences that translate to the same CDR3. The chain recombines TRBV7-2 with TRBJ1-2; 7 bases map to TRBD1. The CDR3 runs 14 residues. Per the germline V gene, CDR1 is SGHTA and CDR2 is FQGNSA. V was pared by 6 bases and J by 2 bases, with 6 bases of the junction left unmatched. CDR3: CASSLLQGNYGYTF. For the CDR3, the DNA is TGTGCCAGCAGTCTACTACAGGGGAACTATGGCTACACCTTC.

In its sample, this clone was seen once. CDR3 DNA: TGTGCCAGCAGCTTAGCGGGCAGGACGGATACGCAGTATTTT. Translating gives CASSLAGRTDTQYF. The J gene is TRBJ2-3, the V gene TRBV7-9; D call uncertain. The CDR3 runs to 14 residues. V was shortened by 0 bases and J by 6 bases, with 10 bases between the two germline ends. Germline values: CDR1 SEHNR, CDR2 FQNEAQ (reference sequence).

The chain links TRBV29-1 to TRBJ2-3, with D possibly being TRBD1 or TRBD2 (5 bases each). The CDR3 runs 12 residues. Per germline, CDR1 SQVTM and CDR2 ANQGSEA. Trimming took 5 bases from V and 2 from J, leaving 8 bases between them. In DNA, the CDR3 is TGCAGCGTTTGGGGGAACACAGATACGCAGTATTTT. Its translation is CSVWGNTDTQYF.

The rearrangement links TRBV15 to TRBJ2-7; D is uncertain. CDR3 length equals 11 residues. Germline CDR1 and CDR2: LNHNV and YYDKDF (reference sequence). The germline V and J ends were trimmed by 3 bases and 3 bases, with 3 bases remaining between them. The chain's CDR3 is CATSSHYEQYF. CDR3 DNA: TGTGCCACCAGCAGTCACTACGAGCAGTACTTC.

The chain has TRBV6-5 and TRBJ1-1, with D tentatively TRBD1 (5 bases). This CDR3 has 15 residues. Trimming shortened V by 5 bases and J by 5 bases, and 18 bases separated the two germline ends. Germline V gene sequence: CDR1 MNHEY, CDR2 SVGAGI. The DNA of the CDR3 is TGTGCCAGCAGTCCTCGAGGCAGGGTGACGACTGAAGCTTTCTTT. Translating it yields CASSPRGRVTTEAFF.

The chain is built from TRBV5-4 and TRBJ1-1; D is uncertain. Between the trimmed V and J ends, which lost 4 bases and 6 bases, there was a span of 19 bases. The germline gives CDR1 SGHNT, CDR2 YYREEE (reference sequence). The CDR3 is made up of 15 amino acids. CDR3 nucleotide sequence: TGTGCCAGCAGCCATTGGCGGCCTCACGGCGCTGAAGCTTTCTTT. Its protein product is CASSHWRPHGAEAFF. The variable domain in full, completed from reference TRBV5-4 and TRBJ1-1, reads ETGVTQSPTHLIKTRGQQVTLRCSSQSGHNTVSWYQQALGQGPQFIFQYYREEENGRGNFPPRFSGLQFPNYSSELNVNALELDDSALYLCASSHWRPHGAEAFFGQGTRLTVV.

The CDR3 region is CASSPRTSGRTDTQYF. DNA of the CDR3: TGCGCCAGCAGCCCGCGAACTAGCGGGAGGACAGATACGCAGTATTTT. The gene calls are TRBV5-1 and TRBJ2-3, with 12 bases identical to TRBD2. From germline, CDR1 is SGHRS and CDR2 YFSETQ. The CDR3 sequence is 16 residues long. With 4 bases clipped from V and 3 bases from J, the junction kept 6 bases outside the gene matches.

On this clone itself: Other DNA sequences of this sample code for an identical CDR3. This rearrangement joins TRBV10-3 to TRBJ2-5, with 8 bases aligning to TRBD2. Germline values: CDR1 ENHRY, CDR2 SYGVKD. The CDR3 sequence is 14 residues long. The V and J ends lost 2 bases and 4 bases, in that order; junction bases with no gene match: 3. The CDR3 sequence: CAISERGGRETQYF. The CDR3 coding sequence is TGTGCCATCAGTGAGCGGGGGGGCCGAGAGACCCAGTACTTC.

Points on this clone: A read error may account for a junction end that differs from germline. The J gene is TRBJ2-3, the V gene TRBV6-5, with 11 positions matching TRBD2. The germline V gene has CDR1 MNHEY and CDR2 SVGAGI. The CDR3 is 15 amino acids. The CDR3 region is CASSLTSGSKDTQYF. CDR3 coding DNA: TGTGCCAGCAGTCTCACTAGCGGGAGCAAAGATACGCAGTATTTT.

This chain connects TRBV5-6 to TRBJ1-2; D gene unclear. The CDR3 has 13 residues. Germline CDR1 SGHDT, CDR2 YYEEEE. Trimming took off 0 bases at V and 8 bases at J, with 11 bases between the two ends. The CDR3 DNA reads TGTGCCAGCAGCTTGGGGGTACAGTACGGCTACACCTTC. Translated, it gives CASSLGVQYGYTF.

The chain combines TRBV7-6 with TRBJ2-3; 7 positions match TRBD2. The V gene end was trimmed by 5 bases and the J gene end by 1 base; junction bases not matched to a gene: 9. The CDR3 extends over 16 amino acids. Germline V gene data show CDR1 as SGHVS and CDR2 as FNYEAQ. Here the CDR3 DNA reads TGTGCCAGCAGCCCAGACCAGGCGGGGGGCACAGATACGCAGTATTTT. Amino acids: CASSPDQAGGTDTQYF.

This chain joins TRBV5-1 and TRBJ2-1; 10 bases map to TRBD2. J gave up 2 bases and V 4 bases, and 6 bases lay outside the gene matches. Germline V gives CDR1 SGHRS, CDR2 YFSETQ. CDR3 size: 16 residues. CDR3 residues: CASSPFTSGTYNEQFF. CDR3 nucleotides: TGCGCCAGCAGCCCCTTCACTAGCGGGACCTACAATGAGCAGTTCTTC.

V gene TRBV4-1 combines with J gene TRBJ1-1, with 7 bases that match TRBD1. Germline-derived CDR1 and CDR2 are MGHRA and YSYEKL. The CDR3 extends over 14 amino acids. J was trimmed by 1 base and V by 4 bases; bases with no gene match: 3. Written as DNA, the CDR3 is TGCGCCAGCAGCCCGACAGGGACGAACACTGAAGCTTTCTTT. This codes for CASSPTGTNTEAFF.